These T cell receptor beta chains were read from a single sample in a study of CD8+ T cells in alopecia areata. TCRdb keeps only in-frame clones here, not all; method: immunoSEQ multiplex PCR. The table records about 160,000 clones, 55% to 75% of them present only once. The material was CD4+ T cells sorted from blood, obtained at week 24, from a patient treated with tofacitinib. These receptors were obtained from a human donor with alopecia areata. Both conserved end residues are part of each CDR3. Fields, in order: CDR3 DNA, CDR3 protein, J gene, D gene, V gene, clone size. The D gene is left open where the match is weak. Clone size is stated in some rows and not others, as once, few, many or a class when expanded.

DNA: TGTGCCACCAGCAGGGAAAGACAGGGGATTAGAAACTATGGCTACACCTTC
CDR3: CATSRERQGIRNYGYTF
J: TRBJ1-2
D: TRBD1
V: TRBV15
size: .

DNA: TGTGCCAGCAGTGATGCCAGGGGAATGAGTTCACCCCTCCACTTT
CDR3: CASSDARGMSSPLHF
J: TRBJ1-6
D: .
V: TRBV25-1
size: few

DNA: TGTGCCAGCAGCTCGGCAAGGTCCACCGGGGAGCTGTTTTTT
CDR3: CASSSARSTGELFF
J: TRBJ2-2
D: .
V: TRBV4-2
size: few

DNA: TGCAGCGTTACCCGGACAGGGAACACTGAAGCTTTCTTT
CDR3: CSVTRTGNTEAFF
J: TRBJ1-1
D: TRBD1
V: TRBV29-1
size: .

DNA: TGCGCCAGCACGGGACAGGCCCTATCTGGGGCCAACGTCCTGACTTTC
CDR3: CASTGQALSGANVLTF
J: TRBJ2-6
D: TRBD1
V: TRBV5-1
size: .

DNA: TGCGCCAGCAGCTTGGGATCGGGGCCTGGGGCCAACGTCCTGACTTTC
CDR3: CASSLGSGPGANVLTF
J: TRBJ2-6
D: .
V: TRBV5-1
size: few

DNA: TGTGCCTGGAGTGGGCTTCAGGTATCCAATTCACCCCTCCACTTT
CDR3: CAWSGLQVSNSPLHF
J: TRBJ1-6
D: .
V: TRBV30
size: .

DNA: TGTGCCAGCAGACGACAGGACACAACGCCCTACTTT
CDR3: CASRRQDTTPYF
J: TRBJ1-4
D: .
V: TRBV5-6
size: once

DNA: TGTGCCAGCAGCTTAGGGGGGTACGGCACAGATACGCAGTATTTT
CDR3: CASSLGGYGTDTQYF
J: TRBJ2-3
D: .
V: TRBV7-3
size: .

DNA: TGTGCCAGCAGCCCCGACAGGGTTCTGACCGGGGAGCTGTTTTTT
CDR3: CASSPDRVLTGELFF
J: TRBJ2-2
D: TRBD1
V: TRBV14
size: .

DNA: TGTGCCAGCAGCGTAGTATCGTCTTGGCAGGTGAACACTGAAGCTTTCTTT
CDR3: CASSVVSSWQVNTEAFF
J: TRBJ1-1
D: .
V: TRBV9
size: few

DNA: TGCGCCAGCAGCCAAACATCCGCCGCCACCGGGGAGCTGTTTTTT
CDR3: CASSQTSAATGELFF
J: TRBJ2-2
D: .
V: TRBV4-1
size: .

DNA: TGTGCCAGCAGTGTCAACAGGGGGAATAAAATGAACACTGAAGCTTTCTTT
CDR3: CASSVNRGNKMNTEAFF
J: TRBJ1-1
D: TRBD1
V: TRBV6-1
size: .

DNA: TGTGCCTATAAAGACAGGGCCGTTAACTATGGCTACACCTTC
CDR3: CAYKDRAVNYGYTF
J: TRBJ1-2
D: TRBD1
V: TRBV30
size: .

DNA: TGTGCCAGCAGCTCCGCCGGGACTAGCGGGTACGAGCAGTACTTC
CDR3: CASSSAGTSGYEQYF
J: TRBJ2-7
D: TRBD2
V: TRBV7-2
size: once

DNA: TGTGCCTGGAGGAACATTGCCAGCTCCTACGAGCAGTACTTC
CDR3: CAWRNIASSYEQYF
J: TRBJ2-7
D: .
V: TRBV30
size: .

DNA: TGTGCCATCAGTGAGCCGGGGACAGCCTATGGCTACACCTTC
CDR3: CAISEPGTAYGYTF
J: TRBJ1-2
D: TRBD1
V: TRBV10-3
size: .

DNA: TGCAGCGTTGATAACAGGGCTGGAGATACGCAGTATTTT
CDR3: CSVDNRAGDTQYF
J: TRBJ2-3
D: .
V: TRBV29-1
size: few

DNA: TGTGCCTGGAGTGAGGGGGGAAATGAGCAGTTCTTC
CDR3: CAWSEGGNEQFF
J: TRBJ2-1
D: .
V: TRBV30
size: .

DNA: TGTGCCAGTAGTATCACAGTCCTCACTGAAGCTTTCTTT
CDR3: CASSITVLTEAFF
J: TRBJ1-1
D: .
V: TRBV19
size: few

DNA: TGTGCCAGCAGCTTAGCTTTTCTAGCGGCCTACAATGAGCAGTTCTTC
CDR3: CASSLAFLAAYNEQFF
J: TRBJ2-1
D: TRBD2
V: TRBV7-2
size: .

DNA: TGCAGCGTTGCGCACCGGGGTCAAAACGAGCAGTACTTC
CDR3: CSVAHRGQNEQYF
J: TRBJ2-7
D: .
V: TRBV29-1
size: .

DNA: TGTGCCAGCAGCTTAGTTGGACAGACGAACACTGAAGCTTTCTTT
CDR3: CASSLVGQTNTEAFF
J: TRBJ1-1
D: .
V: TRBV11-3
size: .

DNA: TGTGCCTGGAGTGTACGGGCGTCTGGTTCACCCCTCCACTTT
CDR3: CAWSVRASGSPLHF
J: TRBJ1-6
D: .
V: TRBV30
size: .

DNA: TGTGCCAGCAGTTACTCGAGACTAGCGGGGGGGGATGAGCAGTTCTTC
CDR3: CASSYSRLAGGDEQFF
J: TRBJ2-1
D: TRBD2
V: TRBV6-5
size: .

DNA: TGCAGCGTTGTCCAAGGGACCCTGAACTATGGCTACACCTTC
CDR3: CSVVQGTLNYGYTF
J: TRBJ1-2
D: .
V: TRBV29-1
size: .

DNA: TGCGCCAGCAGGGCCGGGACAGTTACCACCGGGGAGCTGTTTTTT
CDR3: CASRAGTVTTGELFF
J: TRBJ2-2
D: TRBD1
V: TRBV5-1
size: few

DNA: TGTGCCACCAGCAGGGACAGGGGGTACGAGCAGTACTTC
CDR3: CATSRDRGYEQYF
J: TRBJ2-7
D: TRBD1
V: TRBV15
size: few

DNA: TGCGCCAGCAGCTTGGTGGGTCGGAATTTGAACACTGAAGCTTTCTTT
CDR3: CASSLVGRNLNTEAFF
J: TRBJ1-1
D: .
V: TRBV5-1
size: .

DNA: TGCAGCGTTAGGGGCCACAGGGGTTCGAAGGGGATGAACACTGAAGCTTTCTTT
CDR3: CSVRGHRGSKGMNTEAFF
J: TRBJ1-1
D: TRBD1
V: TRBV29-1
size: few

DNA: TGTGCCAGCAGCTACGGACTAGCCAACAATGAGCAGTTCTTC
CDR3: CASSYGLANNEQFF
J: TRBJ2-1
D: TRBD2
V: TRBV11-2
size: .

DNA: TGCAGCGCCTCAAAGGGAGGGGACAATCAGCCCCAGCATTTT
CDR3: CSASKGGDNQPQHF
J: TRBJ1-5
D: .
V: TRBV29-1
size: .

DNA: TGCGCCAGCAGCGCCGCCTACGAGCAGTACTTC
CDR3: CASSAAYEQYF
J: TRBJ2-7
D: .
V: TRBV5-1
size: .

DNA: TGTGCCAGCAGTGAAGCGCGAAGGGGCGGTAATTCACCCCTCCACTTT
CDR3: CASSEARRGGNSPLHF
J: TRBJ1-6
D: .
V: TRBV6-1
size: few

DNA: TGCAGCGGCACCACGAGCTCCTACGAGCAGTACTTC
CDR3: CSGTTSSYEQYF
J: TRBJ2-7
D: .
V: TRBV29-1
size: .

DNA: TGCAGCGTTGTAGGTCTTTTTCTACCGGAGACCCAGTACTTC
CDR3: CSVVGLFLPETQYF
J: TRBJ2-5
D: .
V: TRBV29-1
size: .

DNA: TGTGCCAGCAGTGTAATGGAGACCCAGTACTTC
CDR3: CASSVMETQYF
J: TRBJ2-5
D: .
V: TRBV25-1
size: .

DNA: TGCGCCAGCAGCTTGGCTCTCGACAGGGGTGGCTACACCTTC
CDR3: CASSLALDRGGYTF
J: TRBJ1-2
D: TRBD1
V: TRBV5-1
size: .

DNA: TGCAGCACAGAGGAGGGGGTGTCTATTGTGAACACTGAAGCTTTCTTT
CDR3: CSTEEGVSIVNTEAFF
J: TRBJ1-1
D: .
V: TRBV29-1
size: .

DNA: TGTGCCAGCAGCGTATCGACAGGGAACTATGGCTACACCTTC
CDR3: CASSVSTGNYGYTF
J: TRBJ1-2
D: TRBD1
V: TRBV6-6
size: .

DNA: TGCGCCAGCAGCCAAGGGGGCGGGACCCCTTATAGCAATCAGCCCCAGCATTTT
CDR3: CASSQGGGTPYSNQPQHF
J: TRBJ1-5
D: .
V: TRBV4-1
size: .

DNA: TGTGCCAGCAGCGGGGAGGGACAGGGCGCCGGCTACACCTTC
CDR3: CASSGEGQGAGYTF
J: TRBJ1-2
D: TRBD1
V: TRBV6-5
size: .

DNA: TGCAGCGTTGAAGATCTTACAATTCGGCAAAATGGCTACACCTTC
CDR3: CSVEDLTIRQNGYTF
J: TRBJ1-2
D: .
V: TRBV29-1
size: .